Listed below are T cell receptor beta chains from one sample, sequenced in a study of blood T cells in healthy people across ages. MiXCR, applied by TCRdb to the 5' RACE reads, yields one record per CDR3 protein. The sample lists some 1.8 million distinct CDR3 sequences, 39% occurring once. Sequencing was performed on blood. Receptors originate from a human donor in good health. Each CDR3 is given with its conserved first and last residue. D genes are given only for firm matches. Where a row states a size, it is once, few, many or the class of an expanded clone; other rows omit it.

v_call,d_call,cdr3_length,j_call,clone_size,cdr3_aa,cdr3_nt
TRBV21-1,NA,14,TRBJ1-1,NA,CASSKDGGRGEAFF,TGTGCCAGCAGCAAAGACGGAGGACGGGGTGAAGCTTTCTTT
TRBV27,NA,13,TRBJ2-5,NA,CASSPGFFVEQYF,TGTGCCAGCAGTCCGGGGTTTTTCGTTGAGCAGTACTTC
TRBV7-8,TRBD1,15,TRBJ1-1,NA,CASSPHRGMITEAFF,TGTGCCAGCAGCCCCCACAGGGGGATGATCACTGAAGCTTTCTTT
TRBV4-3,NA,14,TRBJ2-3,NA,CASSHSRGTDTQYF,TGCGCCAGCAGCCATTCGAGGGGCACAGATACGCAGTATTTT
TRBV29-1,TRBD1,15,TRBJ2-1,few,CSVGDGTALYNEQFF,TGCAGCGTTGGAGATGGGACAGCACTCTACAATGAGCAGTTCTTC
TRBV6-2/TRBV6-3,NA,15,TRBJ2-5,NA,CASRPRGGGLETQYF,TGTGCCAGCAGACCTCGGGGCGGCGGTCTAGAGACCCAGTACTTC
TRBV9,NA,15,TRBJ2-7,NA,CASSVGRGPFHEQYF,TGTGCCAGCAGCGTAGGTCGGGGCCCCTTCCACGAGCAGTACTTC
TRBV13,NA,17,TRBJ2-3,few,CASSLRLSEGHTDTQYF,TGTGCCAGCAGCTTAAGACTCAGCGAAGGTCACACAGATACGCAGTATTTT
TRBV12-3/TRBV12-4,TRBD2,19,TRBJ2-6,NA,CASSPPLIAGEGGANVLTF,TGTGCCAGCAGTCCTCCGTTGATAGCGGGGGAAGGTGGGGCCAACGTCCTGACTTTC
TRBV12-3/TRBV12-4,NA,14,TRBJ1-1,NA,CASSSRSHEAKAFF,TGTGCCAGCAGTTCTAGGTCCCACGAAGCTAAAGCTTTCTTT
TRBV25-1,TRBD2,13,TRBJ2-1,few,CASGGVGYNEQFF,TGTGCCAGCGGGGGGGTAGGCTACAATGAGCAGTTCTTC
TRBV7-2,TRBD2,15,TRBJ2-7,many,CASSGASGVPYEQYF,TGTGCCAGCAGTGGGGCAAGCGGGGTCCCATACGAGCAGTACTTC
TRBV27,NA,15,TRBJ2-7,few,CASSFAGISAYEQYF,TGTGCCAGCAGTTTCGCCGGGATATCCGCCTACGAGCAGTACTTC
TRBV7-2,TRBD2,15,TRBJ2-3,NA,CASSKTGLATDTQYF,TGTGCCAGCAGCAAGACGGGACTAGCCACAGATACGCAGTATTTT
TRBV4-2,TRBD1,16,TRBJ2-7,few,CASSPSPGQGYDEQYF,TGTGCCAGCAGCCCTTCTCCGGGACAGGGTTACGACGAGCAGTACTTC
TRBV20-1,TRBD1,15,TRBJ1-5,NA,CSARKQGDSNQPQHF,TGCAGTGCTCGCAAACAGGGGGATAGCAATCAGCCCCAGCATTTT